The 7 T cell receptor beta chains below come from one sample, sequenced in a study of blood T cell repertoires in COVID-19. The protocol was immunoSEQ multiplex PCR, while the TCRdb copy is restricted to in-frame clones and leaves out a portion. The sample includes 300,000 to 500,000 clones, roughly 90% of them seen just once. Material for sequencing was PBMCs or T cells enriched from blood (not recorded which). These receptors all come from a woman aged 25 to 39 with acute COVID-19.

As for this clone: Additional DNA sequences in this sample encode the identical CDR3. V is TRBV24-1 and J is TRBJ1-1; D unresolved. This CDR3 has 13 amino acids. Germline V gene sequence: CDR1 KGHDR, CDR2 SFDVKD. Trimming shortened V by 4 bases and J by 3 bases, and 8 bases separated the two germline ends. For the CDR3, the DNA is TGTGCCACCAGTGACCCGGGGTACACTGAAGCTTTCTTT. Translation: CATSDPGYTEAFF.

The CDR3 spells CASSQDRVYGYTF. In DNA form, the CDR3 reads TGTGCCAGCAGCCAAGATCGAGTCTATGGCTACACCTTC. The genes are TRBV14 and TRBJ1-2; D gene uncertain. Germline assignment: CDR1 SGHDN and CDR2 FVKESK. The CDR3 spans 13 residues. V was clipped by 0 bases and J by 4 bases, with 6 bases between them.

In its sample, this clone was seen once. This rearrangement joins TRBV12-5 to TRBJ1-3, with 8 bases identical to TRBD1. The length of the CDR3 is 12 residues. The V and J ends lost 2 bases and 15 bases, in that order; junction bases with no gene match: 6. Germline CDR1 LGHNT, CDR2 FRNRAP. The CDR3 protein is CASGLTDRGPYF. The CDR3 DNA sequence: TGTGCTAGTGGTTTGACAGACAGGGGCCCATATTTT.

The chain recombines TRBV5-1 with TRBJ1-1, with TRBD1 matching 9 bases. V was pared by 0 bases and J by 5 bases, with 11 bases of the junction left unmatched. The CDR3 length is 17 residues. Germline V gene lookup returns CDR1 SGHRS and CDR2 YFSETQ. CDR3 region: CASSLGASQGARTEAFF. CDR3 DNA sequence: TGCGCCAGCAGCTTGGGGGCCTCACAGGGGGCGAGGACTGAAGCTTTCTTT.

The chain employs TRBV5-1 and TRBJ2-7; TRBD1 might be the D (5 bases). CDR3 length equals 15 residues. Between the trimmed V and J ends, which lost 2 bases and 3 bases, there was a span of 15 bases. Germline CDR1 reads SGHRS; CDR2 reads YFSETQ. CDR3 region: CASSLVQGRYYEQYF. CDR3 DNA: TGCGCCAGCAGCTTAGTCCAGGGCCGATACTACGAGCAGTACTTC.

CDR3 loop: CASSSKRGDTDTQYF. The CDR3 nucleotides read TGTGCCAGCAGCTCAAAGCGGGGGGACACAGATACGCAGTATTTT. The V gene is TRBV7-3, the J gene TRBJ2-3, with 9 bases matching TRBD2. This CDR3 region has 15 residues. Germline CDR1 SGHTA, CDR2 FQGTGA. Unmatched junction bases numbered 4, after V lost 4 bases and J lost 2 bases.

The V gene is TRBV28, the J gene TRBJ2-3, with TRBD2 matching 12 bases. Trimming cost V 3 bases and J 5 bases; bases outside gene matches: 9. Germline V gene sequence: CDR1 MDHEN, CDR2 SYDVKM. CDR3 size: 17 residues. CDR3 region: CASSFPATSGGGDTQYF. CDR3 bases: TGTGCCAGCAGTTTCCCGGCGACTAGCGGGGGAGGAGATACGCAGTATTTT. The whole variable domain, remainder taken from reference TRBV28 and TRBJ2-3, is DVKVTQSSRYLVKRTGEKVFLECVQDMDHENMFWYRQDPGLGLRLIYFSYDVKMKEKGDIPEGYSVSREKKERFSLILESASTNQTSMYLCASSFPATSGGGDTQYFGPGTRLTVL.